The present T cell receptor beta chain was sequenced within a study of cytomegalovirus exposure and HLA in healthy donors. Across the whole study: A subsequent analysis reported that the roughly 120 validation repertoires were produced on the same platform that had also been used for the 550 to 750 first-cohort repertoires. Notes on the study in general: The classifier reportedly diagnosed cytomegalovirus status with high sensitivity and specificity.

V was clipped by 3 bases and J by 6 bases; unmatched bases: 5. The germline V gene has CDR1 SGHTA and CDR2 FQGNSA. The CDR3 length is 13 residues. The donors were members of the validation cohort comprising approximately 110 subjects, separate from the roughly 690-subject first cohort. Points on this clone: Antigen specificity is unknown.

Sequenced by immunoSEQ multiplex PCR; TCRdb stores in-frame clones only, minus some. The sample has 150,000 or so clones, 85% to 90% seen once. This receptor was obtained from a woman under 40 in good health and CMV-seronegative. V usage is TRBV7-2 and J usage is TRBJ2-7; 7 bases fit TRBD2. The material sequenced was PBMCs. DNA of the CDR3: TGTGCCAGCAGCTTCGGGGGGTCGGCCGAGCAGTACTTC. Its protein is CASSFGGSAEQYF.